The 30 T cell receptor beta chains below were found in one sample sequenced in a study of T cell responses to AZD1222 COVID-19 vaccine. Sequencing was performed with immunoSEQ multiplex PCR; in TCRdb, only in-frame clones are kept and a portion is missing. The sample shows around 44,000 clones, approximately 86% of them seen only once. The sequencing here drew on peripheral blood, taken 28 days after the second AZD1222 dose. Receptors originate from an adult who received the AZD1222 COVID-19 vaccine.

This clone was seen once. For the CDR3, the DNA is TGTGCCAGTAGTTCACGACTAGCAGAGATCCAAGAGACCCAGTACTTC. It is translated as CASSSRLAEIQETQYF. The gene calls are TRBV19 and TRBJ2-5; TRBD2 matches 7 bases. The length of the CDR3 is 16 residues. Germline lookup yields CDR1 LNHDA and CDR2 SQIVND (reference sequence). V shed 5 bases and J 1 base; nucleotides not matched to a gene: 10.

The chain joins TRBV6-5 to TRBJ2-3; 7 bases line up with TRBD2. With V trimmed by 6 bases and J by 0 bases, 6 bases remained unmatched. The CDR3 consists of 15 residues. From germline, CDR1 is MNHEY and CDR2 SVGAGI. The chain's CDR3 is CASRSLAASTDTQYF. The CDR3 nucleotides read TGTGCCAGCAGATCTCTAGCGGCTAGCACAGATACGCAGTATTTT.

The chain carries TRBV3-1 (or the pseudogene TRBV3-2) and TRBJ2-2, with TRBD2 matching 8 bases. The CDR3 is 18 amino acids. The V and J ends lost 2 bases and 1 base, in that order; junction bases with no gene match: 9. The germline CDR1 and CDR2 sequences are LGHDT and YNNKEL (reference sequence). This chain's CDR3 is CASSQTLSGSLNTGELFF. CDR3 DNA: TGTGCCAGCAGCCAAACTTTGAGCGGGAGTTTGAACACCGGGGAGCTGTTTTTT.

The rearrangement joins TRBV20-1 to TRBJ2-3; D not certain. This CDR3 is 15 amino acids long. CDR1 and CDR2 from the germline V gene are DFQATT and SNEGSKA (reference sequence). V shed 3 bases and J shed 4 bases, with 17 bases lying between them. CDR3 sequence reads: CSASLSPTSADTQYF. CDR3 in DNA: TGCAGTGCTAGTTTAAGCCCTACAAGTGCAGATACGCAGTATTTT.

This clone was seen only a few times. V and J are TRBV11-3 and TRBJ2-2; the match to TRBD2 covers 9 bases. This CDR3 has 17 amino acids. The germline gives CDR1 SGHNT, CDR2 YENEEA. Trimming removed 5 bases from V and 4 bases from J; junction bases left unmatched: 11. The CDR3 spells CASSAPLAGRATGELFF. Written as DNA, the CDR3 is TGTGCCAGCAGCGCTCCCCTAGCGGGAAGAGCCACCGGGGAGCTGTTTTTT.

The chain is built from TRBV3-1 (or the pseudogene TRBV3-2) and TRBJ1-1, with no clear D. Trimming shortened V by 3 bases and J by 5 bases, and 16 bases separated the two germline ends. The CDR3 loop spans 15 amino acids. CDR1 LGHDT and CDR2 YNNKEL come from the germline V gene (reference sequence). The CDR3 DNA sequence: TGTGCCAGCAGCCATGGCCCTACCTTTGGAACTGAAGCTTTCTTT. Encoded protein: CASSHGPTFGTEAFF.

The chain has TRBV4-1 and TRBJ1-1; a possible D gene is TRBD1 (6 bases). V was trimmed by 4 bases and J by 2 bases, leaving 14 bases between them. The CDR3 covers 15 residues. Germline CDR1 and CDR2: MGHRA and YSYEKL. The CDR3: CASSRMTGFNTEAFF. The CDR3 DNA follows: TGCGCCAGCAGCCGCATGACAGGTTTCAACACTGAAGCTTTCTTT.

The gene calls are TRBV5-1 and TRBJ1-6; 7 bases line up with TRBD1. Trimming took 0 bases from V and 8 from J; bases not matched to a gene: 5. Germline CDR1 is SGHRS and CDR2 is YFSETQ. This CDR3 is 15 amino acids long. DNA of the CDR3: TGCGCCAGCAGCTTGGGGGGACAGCGCTATTCACCCCTCCACTTT. Protein: CASSLGGQRYSPLHF.

The chain employs TRBV7-3 and TRBJ2-3; 9 bases fit TRBD2. Germline CDR1 reads SGHTA; CDR2 reads FQGTGA. This CDR3 has 16 amino acids. The ends lost 5 bases at V and 6 bases at J; junction bases unmatched: 12. The CDR3 loop is CASSPMSLAGTDTQYF. In DNA form, the CDR3 reads TGTGCCAGCAGCCCTATGAGCCTAGCGGGAACGGATACGCAGTATTTT. Complete variable domain (other parts from reference TRBV7-3 and TRBJ2-3): GAGVSQTPSNKVTEKGKYVELRCDPISGHTALYWYRQSLGQGPEFLIYFQGTGAADDSGLPNDRFFAVRPEGSVSTLKIQRTERGDSAVYLCASSPMSLAGTDTQYFGPGTRLTVL.

This chain joins TRBV10-3 and TRBJ2-5, with 7 bases identical to TRBD1. Germline V gene sequence: CDR1 ENHRY, CDR2 SYGVKD. The CDR3 is 15 residues long. V dropped 3 bases and J dropped 5; count of bases not matched to a gene: 9. CDR3 residues: CAISEGTALGETQYF. The DNA for the CDR3 is TGTGCCATCAGTGAAGGGACAGCACTAGGGGAGACCCAGTACTTC.

This chain links TRBV28 with TRBJ2-5; D is ambiguous. Trimming pared 7 bases from V and 5 bases from J, leaving 11 bases between. CDR3 length: 12 residues. Germline CDR1 is MDHEN and CDR2 is SYDVKM. The chain's CDR3 is CASTGVVETQYF. DNA of the CDR3: TGTGCCAGCACTGGGGTCGTGGAGACCCAGTACTTC.

The chain employs TRBV7-3 and TRBJ2-6; perhaps D is TRBD1 or TRBD2 (6 bases each). This CDR3 contains 15 residues. Per germline, CDR1 SGHTA and CDR2 FQGTGA. Trimming stripped 6 bases from V and 4 bases from J, with 13 bases between. CDR3 sequence reads: CASSFHGGGANVLTF. CDR3 coding DNA: TGTGCCAGCAGTTTCCACGGGGGCGGGGCCAACGTCCTGACTTTC.

The V gene is TRBV6-1, the J gene TRBJ1-4, with unresolved D. Germline loops: CDR1 MNHNS, CDR2 SASEGT. The CDR3 sequence is 15 residues long. With 0 bases removed from V and 12 bases from J, the gap between germline ends came to 17 bases. This chain's CDR3 is CASSEAWVPLKELFF. The CDR3 bases are TGTGCCAGCAGTGAAGCCTGGGTTCCCTTGAAAGAACTGTTTTTT.

This clone has only one observation. The chain employs TRBV9 and TRBJ2-3, with TRBD2 identical over 10 bases. Germline trimming cut 4 bases from V and 0 bases from J; bases unmatched to any gene: 11. Per the germline V gene, CDR1 is SGDLS and CDR2 is YYNGEE. This CDR3 has 18 residues. The CDR3 DNA is TGTGCCAGCAGCCCCCTAGCCTTAGCGGGAGGTAGCACAGATACGCAGTATTTT. Its translation: CASSPLALAGGSTDTQYF.

The gene calls are TRBV6-2 or TRBV6-3 and TRBJ2-7; the D is unclear. In germline, CDR1 is MNHEY, CDR2 SVGEGT. The CDR3 extends over 12 amino acids. The V end lost 2 bases, the J end lost 7 bases, and 9 bases lay between the germline ends. Here the CDR3 reads CASSYRAWEQYF. CDR3 nucleotide sequence: TGTGCCAGCAGTTACCGGGCGTGGGAGCAGTACTTC.

The chain is built from TRBV18 and TRBJ1-2; TRBD1 aligns across 8 bases. The CDR3 covers 15 residues. Looked up from germline, CDR1 is KGHSH and CDR2 is LQKENI. V dropped 0 bases and J dropped 8; count of bases not matched to a gene: 8. This CDR3 reads CASSPPSGGASGYTF. Here the CDR3 DNA reads TGTGCCAGCTCACCACCTTCAGGGGGCGCATCCGGCTACACCTTC.

The chain couples TRBV27 to TRBJ2-5; 7 bases fit TRBD2. CDR1 MNHEY and CDR2 SMNVEV come from the germline V gene (reference sequence). Trimming took 2 bases from V and 5 from J; bases not matched to a gene: 8. The CDR3 sequence is 15 residues long. The CDR3 nucleotides read TGTGCCAGCAGTTTAGGGGGGGAAAGGTCGGAGACCCAGTACTTC. Translated, it gives CASSLGGERSETQYF.

For the CDR3, the DNA is TGTGCCAGCCTAAGCACAGATACGCAGTATTTT. This sequence encodes CASLSTDTQYF. V gene TRBV28 combines with J gene TRBJ2-3; D is ambiguous. Germline-derived CDR1 and CDR2 are MDHEN and SYDVKM. The CDR3 totals 11 residues. V lost 8 bases, J lost 0 bases, and 3 bases lay in between.

The J gene is TRBJ2-1, the V gene TRBV11-2, with 7 bases aligning to TRBD1. Germline CDR1 SGHAT, CDR2 FQNNGV. V lost 2 bases, J lost 6 bases, and 4 bases stayed unmatched. The CDR3 is 14 residues long. CDR3 region: CASSLYGQVNEQFF. In nucleotides, the CDR3 is TGTGCCAGCAGCTTATATGGACAGGTCAATGAGCAGTTCTTC.

V gene TRBV19 combines with J gene TRBJ2-1; 7 nucleotides line up with TRBD2. This CDR3 is built from 15 residues. The J segment lost 7 bases and the V segment lost 3 bases, leaving 9 bases of the junction unmatched. The germline V gene encodes CDR1 LNHDA and CDR2 SQIVND (reference sequence). The CDR3 protein is CASSIGRVRENEQFF. CDR3 DNA: TGTGCCAGTAGTATCGGGCGCGTGCGGGAGAATGAGCAGTTCTTC.

V gene TRBV7-3 combines with J gene TRBJ2-7; D not resolved. Per the germline V gene, CDR1 is SGHTA and CDR2 is FQGTGA. V dropped 5 bases and J dropped 2 bases, with 13 bases sitting between them. This CDR3 has 14 residues. CDR3 in amino acids: CASSAYRAPYEQYF. CDR3 nucleotide sequence: TGTGCCAGCAGCGCGTATAGGGCCCCCTACGAGCAGTACTTC.

V is TRBV9 and J is TRBJ1-1; 7 bases match TRBD1. Looked up from germline, CDR1 is SGDLS and CDR2 is YYNGEE. Trimming at V came to 2 bases and at J to 8 bases, leaving 3 bases not matched to a gene. The CDR3 sequence is 12 residues long. As DNA, the CDR3 is TGTGCCAGCAGCGTGGGGGACAGAGAAGCTTTCTTT. This translates into CASSVGDREAFF.

The chain combines TRBV28 with TRBJ1-2; D may be TRBD1 (6 bases). CDR1 is MDHEN and CDR2 is SYDVKM in the germline V gene. This CDR3 is 14 amino acids long. Trimming removed 4 bases at V and 5 bases at J, with 14 bases between. CDR3 sequence (DNA): TGTGCCAGCAGTTCCGGACAGATCACTTATGGCTACACCTTC. It specifies CASSSGQITYGYTF.

This sequence joins TRBV5-4 and TRBJ1-2; 8 nucleotides align to TRBD1. Germline assignment: CDR1 SGHNT and CDR2 YYREEE (reference sequence). The CDR3 runs to 16 residues. The V segment lost 0 bases and the J segment 0 bases; nucleotides outside the gene matches: 4. The CDR3 sequence is CASSLGRGPANYGYTF. The CDR3 DNA follows: TGTGCCAGCAGCTTGGGCAGGGGGCCTGCTAACTATGGCTACACCTTC.

J is TRBJ2-1 and V is TRBV19, with a tentative D call TRBD2 (5 bases). The CDR3 totals 15 residues. The V gene's germline CDR1 is LNHDA and CDR2 SQIVND (reference sequence). The V end lost 5 bases, the J end lost 4 bases, and 15 bases lay between the germline ends. The CDR3 DNA sequence: TGTGCCAGTAGTCAGCGGCGGGCACTGTACAATGAGCAGTTCTTC. Its translation is CASSQRRALYNEQFF.

The CDR3 DNA reads as TGTGCCAGCAGTTACCTAGAAGGCCACGAGCAGTACTTC. It translates to CASSYLEGHEQYF. This chain links TRBV6-5 with TRBJ2-7, with unresolved D. This CDR3 has 13 residues. Trimming shortened V by 2 bases and J by 5 bases, and 10 bases separated the two germline ends. The germline V gene encodes CDR1 MNHEY and CDR2 SVGAGI.

The V call is TRBV14, the J call TRBJ1-1, with TRBD1 identical over 8 bases. This CDR3 is 15 amino acids long. J gave up 7 bases and V 1 base, and 8 bases lay outside the gene matches. Germline lookup yields CDR1 SGHDN and CDR2 FVKESK. The CDR3 nucleotides are TGTGCCAGCAGCCAAGCAAACTCAGGGGGCCATGAAGCTTTCTTT. This codes for CASSQANSGGHEAFF.

The gene calls are TRBV12-1 and TRBJ1-6. TRBV12-1 is shown as a pseudogene. CDR3 length equals 17 residues. CDR3 in amino acids: CASSFGAAWQDNSPLHF. DNA for the CDR3: TGTGCCAGCAGCTTTGGGGCGGCCTGGCAAGATAATTCACCCCTCCACTTT.

The rearrangement links TRBV5-1 to TRBJ2-7; 10 nucleotides match TRBD2. V shed 0 bases and J 3 bases; nucleotides not matched to a gene: 9. The germline V gene has CDR1 SGHRS and CDR2 YFSETQ. This CDR3 has 17 residues. The CDR3 protein is CASSLAGGGTSVYEQYF. The CDR3 DNA reads TGCGCCAGCAGCTTGGCCGGGGGAGGGACTAGCGTCTACGAGCAGTACTTC.

This chain joins TRBV6-2 or TRBV6-3 and TRBJ2-1, with 7 positions matching TRBD1. CDR3 length: 16 amino acids. The trim removed 0 bases at V and 0 bases at J, leaving 2 bases unmatched. Germline V gene data show CDR1 as MNHEY and CDR2 as SVGEGT. The CDR3 here is CASSYSPGGSYNEQFF. The CDR3 bases are TGTGCCAGCAGTTACTCGCCAGGGGGCTCCTACAATGAGCAGTTCTTC.